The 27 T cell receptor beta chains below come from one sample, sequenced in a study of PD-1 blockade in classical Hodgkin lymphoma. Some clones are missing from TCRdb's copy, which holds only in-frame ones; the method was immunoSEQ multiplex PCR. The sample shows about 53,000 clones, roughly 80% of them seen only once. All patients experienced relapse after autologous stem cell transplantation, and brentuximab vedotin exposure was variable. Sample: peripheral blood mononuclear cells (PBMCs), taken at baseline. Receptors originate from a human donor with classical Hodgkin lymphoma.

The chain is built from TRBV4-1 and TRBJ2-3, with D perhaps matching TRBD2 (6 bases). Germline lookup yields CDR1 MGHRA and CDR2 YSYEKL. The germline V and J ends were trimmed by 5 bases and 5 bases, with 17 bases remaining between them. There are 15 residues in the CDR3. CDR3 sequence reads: CASSVGNSGLDTQYF. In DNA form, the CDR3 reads TGCGCCAGCAGCGTGGGGAATAGCGGATTAGATACGCAGTATTTT.

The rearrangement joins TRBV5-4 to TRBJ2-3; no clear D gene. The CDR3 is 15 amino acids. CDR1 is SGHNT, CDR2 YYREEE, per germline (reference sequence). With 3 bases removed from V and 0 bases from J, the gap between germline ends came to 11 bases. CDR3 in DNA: TGTGCCAGCAGCTGGAACAGAGTTAGCACAGATACGCAGTATTTT. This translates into CASSWNRVSTDTQYF.

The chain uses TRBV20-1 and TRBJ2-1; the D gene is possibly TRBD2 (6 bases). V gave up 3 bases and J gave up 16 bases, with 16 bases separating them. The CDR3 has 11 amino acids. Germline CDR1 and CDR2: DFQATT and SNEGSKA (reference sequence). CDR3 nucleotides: TGCAGTGCTAGGAGGGAGGTCGTTGAATTCTTC. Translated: CSARREVVEFF.

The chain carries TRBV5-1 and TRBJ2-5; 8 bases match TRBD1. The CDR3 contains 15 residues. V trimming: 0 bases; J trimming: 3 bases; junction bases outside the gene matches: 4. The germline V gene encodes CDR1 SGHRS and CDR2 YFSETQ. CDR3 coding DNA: TGCGCCAGCAGCTTGGACCCGGACAGGGAAGAGACCCAGTACTTC. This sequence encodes CASSLDPDREETQYF.

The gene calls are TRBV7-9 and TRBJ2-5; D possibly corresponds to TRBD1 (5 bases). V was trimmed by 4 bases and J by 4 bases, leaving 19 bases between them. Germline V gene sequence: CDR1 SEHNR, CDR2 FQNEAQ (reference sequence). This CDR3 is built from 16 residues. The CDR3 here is CASSSAGPRGRETQYF. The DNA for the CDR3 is TGTGCCAGCAGCTCCGCTGGGCCTAGGGGCAGAGAGACCCAGTACTTC.

For the CDR3, the DNA is TGCGCCAGCAGCTCAGGGGAGGAAGACGAGCAGTACTTC. Residues: CASSSGEEDEQYF. The chain recombines TRBV4-3 with TRBJ2-7, with D perhaps given as TRBD1 or TRBD2 (6 bases each). This CDR3 is built from 13 residues. Germline lookup yields CDR1 LGHNA and CDR2 YSLEER. Trimming stripped 5 bases from V and 5 bases from J, with 13 bases between.

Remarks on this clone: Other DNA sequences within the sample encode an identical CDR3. The CDR3 loop reads CASSLRLAGVYNEQFF. CDR3 in DNA: TGTGCCAGCAGCCTACGACTAGCGGGAGTCTACAATGAGCAGTTCTTC. The J gene is TRBJ2-1, the V gene TRBV11-2; 12 nucleotides align to TRBD2. CDR1 and CDR2 from the germline V gene are SGHAT and FQNNGV. The CDR3 loop spans 16 amino acids. V gave up 5 bases and J gave up 3 bases; unmatched junction bases: 5.

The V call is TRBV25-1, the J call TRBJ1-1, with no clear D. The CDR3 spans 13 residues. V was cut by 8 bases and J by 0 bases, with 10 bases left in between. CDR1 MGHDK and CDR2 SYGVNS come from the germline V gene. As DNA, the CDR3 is TGTGCCAGCCGGGCCGGGTTGAACACTGAAGCTTTCTTT. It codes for CASRAGLNTEAFF.

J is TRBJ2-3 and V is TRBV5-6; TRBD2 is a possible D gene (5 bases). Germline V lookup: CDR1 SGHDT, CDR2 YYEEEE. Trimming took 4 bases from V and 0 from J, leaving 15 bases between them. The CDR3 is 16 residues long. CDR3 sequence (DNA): TGTGCCAGCAGCCGCGCAGCGGAATTTAGCACAGATACGCAGTATTTT. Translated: CASSRAAEFSTDTQYF. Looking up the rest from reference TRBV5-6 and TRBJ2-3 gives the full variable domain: DAGVTQSPTHLIKTRGQQVTLRCSPKSGHDTVSWYQQALGQGPQFIFQYYEEEERQRGNFPDRFSGHQFPNYSSELNVNALLLGDSALYLCASSRAAEFSTDTQYFGPGTRLTVL.

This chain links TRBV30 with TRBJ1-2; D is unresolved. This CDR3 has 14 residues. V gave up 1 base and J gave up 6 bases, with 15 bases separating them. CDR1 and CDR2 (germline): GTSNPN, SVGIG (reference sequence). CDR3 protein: CAWSASNTPNGYTF. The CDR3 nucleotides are TGTGCCTGGAGTGCCTCAAATACACCAAATGGCTACACCTTC. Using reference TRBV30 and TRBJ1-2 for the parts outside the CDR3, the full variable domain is SQTIHQWPATLVQPVGSPLSLECTVEGTSNPNLYWYRQAAGRGLQLLFYSVGIGQISSEVPQNLSASRPQDRQFILSSKKLLLSDSGFYLCAWSASNTPNGYTFGSGTRLTVV.

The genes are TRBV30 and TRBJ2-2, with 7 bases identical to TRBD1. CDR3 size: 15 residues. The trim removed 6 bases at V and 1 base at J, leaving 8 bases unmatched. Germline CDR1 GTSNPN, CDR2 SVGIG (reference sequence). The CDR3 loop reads CACTTGPVNTGELFF. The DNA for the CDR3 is TGTGCCTGCACGACAGGGCCGGTGAACACCGGGGAGCTGTTTTTT.

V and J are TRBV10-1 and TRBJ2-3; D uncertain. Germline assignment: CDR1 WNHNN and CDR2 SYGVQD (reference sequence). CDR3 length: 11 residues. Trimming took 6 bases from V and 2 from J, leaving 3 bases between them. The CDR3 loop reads CASRDTDTQYF. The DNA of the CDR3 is TGCGCCAGCAGGGACACAGATACGCAGTATTTT.

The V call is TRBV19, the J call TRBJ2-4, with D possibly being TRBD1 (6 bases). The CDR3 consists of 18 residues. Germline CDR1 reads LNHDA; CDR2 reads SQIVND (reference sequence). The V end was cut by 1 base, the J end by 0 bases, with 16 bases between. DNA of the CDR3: TGTGCCAGTAGTATAGGGGATCCGGGACATCTAGCCAAAAACATTCAGTACTTC. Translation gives CASSIGDPGHLAKNIQYF.

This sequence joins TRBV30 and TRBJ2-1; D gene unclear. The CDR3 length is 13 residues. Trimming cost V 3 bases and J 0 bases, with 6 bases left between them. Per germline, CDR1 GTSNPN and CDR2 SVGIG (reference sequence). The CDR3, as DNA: TGTGCCTGGAGAGAGGACTCCTACAATGAGCAGTTCTTC. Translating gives CAWREDSYNEQFF.

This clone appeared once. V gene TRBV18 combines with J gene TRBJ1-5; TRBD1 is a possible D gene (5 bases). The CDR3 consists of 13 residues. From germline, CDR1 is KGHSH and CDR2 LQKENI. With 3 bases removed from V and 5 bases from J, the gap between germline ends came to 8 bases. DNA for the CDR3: TGTGCCAGCTCACCGGGGGAGGATCAGCCCCAGCATTTT. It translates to CASSPGEDQPQHF.

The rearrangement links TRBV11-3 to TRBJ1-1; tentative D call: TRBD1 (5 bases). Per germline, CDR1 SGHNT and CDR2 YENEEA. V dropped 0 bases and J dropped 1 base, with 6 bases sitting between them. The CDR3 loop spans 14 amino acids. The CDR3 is CASSLEDRNTEAFF. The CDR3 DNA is TGTGCCAGCAGCTTAGAAGACAGGAACACTGAAGCTTTCTTT.

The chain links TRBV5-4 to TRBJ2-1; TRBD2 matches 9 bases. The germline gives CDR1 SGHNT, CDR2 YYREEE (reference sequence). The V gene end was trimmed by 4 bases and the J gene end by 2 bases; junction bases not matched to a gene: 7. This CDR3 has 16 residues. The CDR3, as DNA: TGTGCCAGCAGCCCCTTAGCGGGAGTCCCCTACAATGAGCAGTTCTTC. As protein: CASSPLAGVPYNEQFF.

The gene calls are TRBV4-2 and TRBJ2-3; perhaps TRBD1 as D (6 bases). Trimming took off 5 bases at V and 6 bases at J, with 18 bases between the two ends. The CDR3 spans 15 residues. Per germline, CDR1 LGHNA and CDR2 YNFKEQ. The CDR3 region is CASSGGQTVFDTQYF. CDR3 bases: TGTGCCAGCAGCGGTGGACAGACGGTCTTCGATACGCAGTATTTT.

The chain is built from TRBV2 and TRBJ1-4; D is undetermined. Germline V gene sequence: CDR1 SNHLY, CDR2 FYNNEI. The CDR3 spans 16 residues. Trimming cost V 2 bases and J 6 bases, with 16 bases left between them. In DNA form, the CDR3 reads TGTGCCAGCAGTGAACTCAGGTCTCCCGCGGATGAAAAACTGTTTTTT. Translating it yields CASSELRSPADEKLFF. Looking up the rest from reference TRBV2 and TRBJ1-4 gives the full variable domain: EPEVTQTPSHQVTQMGQEVILRCVPISNHLYFYWYRQILGQKVEFLVSFYNNEISEKSEIFDDQFSVERPDGSNFTLKIRSTKLEDSAMYFCASSELRSPADEKLFFGSGTQLSVL.

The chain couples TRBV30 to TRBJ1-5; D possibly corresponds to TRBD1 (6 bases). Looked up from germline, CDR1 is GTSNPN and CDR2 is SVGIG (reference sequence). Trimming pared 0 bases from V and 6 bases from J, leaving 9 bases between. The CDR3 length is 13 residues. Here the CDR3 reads CAWSVQGLQPQHF. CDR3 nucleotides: TGTGCCTGGAGTGTACAGGGACTTCAGCCCCAGCATTTT.

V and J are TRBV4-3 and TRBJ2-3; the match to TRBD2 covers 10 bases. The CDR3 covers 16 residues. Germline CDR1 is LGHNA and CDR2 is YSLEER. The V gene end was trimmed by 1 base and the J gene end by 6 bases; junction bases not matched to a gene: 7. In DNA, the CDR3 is TGCGCCAGCAGCCAAGGTCGACTAGCGGGCCGGGATACGCAGTATTTT. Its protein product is CASSQGRLAGRDTQYF.

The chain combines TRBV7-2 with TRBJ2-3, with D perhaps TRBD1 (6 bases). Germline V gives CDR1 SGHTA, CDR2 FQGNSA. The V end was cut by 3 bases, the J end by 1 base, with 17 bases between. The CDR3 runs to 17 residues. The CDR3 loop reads CASSFSPYRARTDTQYF. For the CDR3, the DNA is TGTGCCAGCAGCTTTAGTCCCTACAGGGCCCGCACAGATACGCAGTATTTT.

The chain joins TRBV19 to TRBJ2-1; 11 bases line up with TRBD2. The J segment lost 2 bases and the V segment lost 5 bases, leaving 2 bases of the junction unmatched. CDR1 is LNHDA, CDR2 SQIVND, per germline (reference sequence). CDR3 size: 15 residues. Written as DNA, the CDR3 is TGTGCCAGTAGTCTAGCGGGAGGCCCCTACAATGAGCAGTTCTTC. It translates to CASSLAGGPYNEQFF. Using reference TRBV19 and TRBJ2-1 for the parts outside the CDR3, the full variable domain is DGGITQSPKYLFRKEGQNVTLSCEQNLNHDAMYWYRQDPGQGLRLIYYSQIVNDFQKGDIAEGYSVSREKKESFPLTVTSAQKNPTAFYLCASSLAGGPYNEQFFGPGTRLTVL.

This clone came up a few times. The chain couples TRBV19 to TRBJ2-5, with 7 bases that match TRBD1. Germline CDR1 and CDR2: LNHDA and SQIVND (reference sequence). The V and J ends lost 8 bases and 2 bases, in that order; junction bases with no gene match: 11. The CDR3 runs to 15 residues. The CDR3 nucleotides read TGTGCCAGTTCCGAGCTCGGGACAGTACAAGAGACCCAGTACTTC. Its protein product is CASSELGTVQETQYF.

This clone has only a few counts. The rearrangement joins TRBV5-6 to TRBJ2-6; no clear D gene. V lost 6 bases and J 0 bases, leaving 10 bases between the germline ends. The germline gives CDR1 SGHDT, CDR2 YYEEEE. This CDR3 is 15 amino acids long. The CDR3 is CASMRGPSGANVLTF. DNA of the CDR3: TGTGCCAGCATGCGCGGACCCTCTGGGGCCAACGTCCTGACTTTC. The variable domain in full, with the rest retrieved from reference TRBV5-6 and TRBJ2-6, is DAGVTQSPTHLIKTRGQQVTLRCSPKSGHDTVSWYQQALGQGPQFIFQYYEEEERQRGNFPDRFSGHQFPNYSSELNVNALLLGDSALYLCASMRGPSGANVLTFGAGSRLTVL.

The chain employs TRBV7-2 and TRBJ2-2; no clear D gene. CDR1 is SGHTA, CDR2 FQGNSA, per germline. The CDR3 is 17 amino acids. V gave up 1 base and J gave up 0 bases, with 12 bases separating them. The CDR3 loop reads CASSLDRVRTNTGELFF. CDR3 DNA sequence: TGTGCCAGCAGCTTAGATCGAGTCAGAACGAACACCGGGGAGCTGTTTTTT.

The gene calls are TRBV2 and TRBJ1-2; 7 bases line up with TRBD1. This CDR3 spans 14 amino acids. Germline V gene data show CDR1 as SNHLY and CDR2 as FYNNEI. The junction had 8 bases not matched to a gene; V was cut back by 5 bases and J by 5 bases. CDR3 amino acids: CASSPAGTEYGYTF. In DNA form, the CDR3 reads TGTGCCAGCAGTCCCGCCGGGACAGAGTATGGCTACACCTTC.